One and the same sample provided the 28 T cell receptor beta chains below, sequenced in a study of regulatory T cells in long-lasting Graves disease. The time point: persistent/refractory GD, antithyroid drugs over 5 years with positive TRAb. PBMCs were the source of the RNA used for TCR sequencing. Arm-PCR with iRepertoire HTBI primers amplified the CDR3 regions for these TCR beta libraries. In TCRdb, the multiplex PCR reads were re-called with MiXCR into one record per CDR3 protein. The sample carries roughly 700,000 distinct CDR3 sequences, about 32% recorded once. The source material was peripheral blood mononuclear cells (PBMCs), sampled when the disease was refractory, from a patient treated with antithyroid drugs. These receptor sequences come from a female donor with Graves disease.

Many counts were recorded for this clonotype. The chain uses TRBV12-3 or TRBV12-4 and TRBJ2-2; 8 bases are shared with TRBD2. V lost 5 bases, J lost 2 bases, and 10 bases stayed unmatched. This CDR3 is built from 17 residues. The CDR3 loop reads CASSPPGGRLNTGELFF. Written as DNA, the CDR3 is TGTGCCAGCAGTCCCCCGGGGGGGCGGCTAAACACCGGGGAGCTGTTTTTT.

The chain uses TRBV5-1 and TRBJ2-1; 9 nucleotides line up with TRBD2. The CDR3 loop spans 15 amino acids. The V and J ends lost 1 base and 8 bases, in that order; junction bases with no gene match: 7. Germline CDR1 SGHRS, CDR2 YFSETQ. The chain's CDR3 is CASSLSSGKFHEQFF. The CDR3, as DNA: TGCGCCAGCAGCTTGTCTAGCGGGAAATTCCATGAGCAGTTCTTC.

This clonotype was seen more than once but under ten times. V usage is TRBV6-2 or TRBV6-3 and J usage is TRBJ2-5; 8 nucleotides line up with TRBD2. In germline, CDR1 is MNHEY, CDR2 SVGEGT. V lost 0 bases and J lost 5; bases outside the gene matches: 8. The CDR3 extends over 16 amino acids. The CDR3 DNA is TGTGCCAGCAGTTACTCCGACGGGAGGGCAGGCGAGACCCAGTACTTC. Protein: CASSYSDGRAGETQYF.

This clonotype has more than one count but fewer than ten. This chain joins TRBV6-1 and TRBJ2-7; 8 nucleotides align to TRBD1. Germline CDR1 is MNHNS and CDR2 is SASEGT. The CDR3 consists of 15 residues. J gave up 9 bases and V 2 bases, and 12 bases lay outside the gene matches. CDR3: CASSEPGRGQFGQYF. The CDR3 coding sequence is TGTGCCAGCAGTGAACCCGGCAGGGGGCAGTTCGGGCAGTACTTC.

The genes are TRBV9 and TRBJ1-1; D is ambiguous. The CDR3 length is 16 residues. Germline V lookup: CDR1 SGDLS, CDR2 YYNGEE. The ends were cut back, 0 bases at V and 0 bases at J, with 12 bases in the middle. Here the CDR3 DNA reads TGTGCCAGCAGCGTAGCTCCCCAGACACTGAACACTGAAGCTTTCTTT. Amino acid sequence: CASSVAPQTLNTEAFF.

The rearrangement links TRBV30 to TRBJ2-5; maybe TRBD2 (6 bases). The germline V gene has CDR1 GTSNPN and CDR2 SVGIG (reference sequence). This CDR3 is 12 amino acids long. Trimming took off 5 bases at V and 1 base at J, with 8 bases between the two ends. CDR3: CAWGGGQETQYF. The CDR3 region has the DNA TGTGCCTGGGGGGGAGGCCAAGAGACCCAGTACTTC. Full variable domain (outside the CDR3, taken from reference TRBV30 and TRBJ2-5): SQTIHQWPATLVQPVGSPLSLECTVEGTSNPNLYWYRQAAGRGLQLLFYSVGIGQISSEVPQNLSASRPQDRQFILSSKKLLLSDSGFYLCAWGGGQETQYFGPGTRLLVL.

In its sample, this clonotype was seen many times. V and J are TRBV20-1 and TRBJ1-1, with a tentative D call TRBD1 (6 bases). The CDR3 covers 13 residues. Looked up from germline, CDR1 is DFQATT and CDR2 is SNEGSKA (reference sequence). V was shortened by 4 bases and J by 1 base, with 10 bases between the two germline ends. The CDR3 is CSATGTSNTEAFF. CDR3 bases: TGCAGTGCTACCGGGACATCGAACACTGAAGCTTTCTTT.

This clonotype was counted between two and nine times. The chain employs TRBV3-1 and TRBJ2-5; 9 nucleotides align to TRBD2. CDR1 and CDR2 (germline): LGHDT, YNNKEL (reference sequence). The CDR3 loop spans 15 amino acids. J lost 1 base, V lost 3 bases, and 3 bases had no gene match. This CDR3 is CASSQIAGAQETQYF. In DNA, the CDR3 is TGTGCCAGCAGCCAGATAGCGGGGGCCCAAGAGACCCAGTACTTC.

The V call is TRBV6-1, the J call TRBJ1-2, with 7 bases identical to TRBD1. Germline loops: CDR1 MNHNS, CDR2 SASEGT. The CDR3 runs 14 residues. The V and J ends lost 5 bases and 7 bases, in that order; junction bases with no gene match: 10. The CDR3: CASSTRQGLRGYTF. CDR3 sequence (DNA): TGTGCCAGCAGTACCAGACAGGGCTTGCGTGGCTACACCTTC.

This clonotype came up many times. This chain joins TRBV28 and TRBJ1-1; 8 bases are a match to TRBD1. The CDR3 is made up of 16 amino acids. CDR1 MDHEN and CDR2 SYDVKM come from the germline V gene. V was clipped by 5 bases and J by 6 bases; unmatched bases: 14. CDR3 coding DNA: TGTGCCAGCAGTCCCCCAGGGGGCCCTCCTCTTGCTGAAGCTTTCTTT. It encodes CASSPPGGPPLAEAFF.

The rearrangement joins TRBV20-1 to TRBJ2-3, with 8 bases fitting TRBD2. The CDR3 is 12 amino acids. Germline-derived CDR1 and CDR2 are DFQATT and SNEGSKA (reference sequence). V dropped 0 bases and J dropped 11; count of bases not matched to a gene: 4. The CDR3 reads CSAREERELQYF. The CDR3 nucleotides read TGCAGTGCTAGAGAGGAGCGGGAGCTGCAGTATTTT.

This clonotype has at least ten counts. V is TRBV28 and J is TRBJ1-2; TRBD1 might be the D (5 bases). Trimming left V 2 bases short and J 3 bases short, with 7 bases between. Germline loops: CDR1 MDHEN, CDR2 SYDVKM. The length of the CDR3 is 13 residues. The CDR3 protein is CASSLLTDYGYTF. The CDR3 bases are TGTGCCAGCAGTTTACTGACAGACTATGGCTACACCTTC.

The CDR3 here is CAWRPDNGYTF. For the CDR3, the DNA is TGTGCCTGGAGACCCGACAATGGCTACACCTTC. The rearrangement links TRBV30 to TRBJ1-2; D is ambiguous. CDR1 and CDR2 from the germline V gene are GTSNPN and SVGIG (reference sequence). This CDR3 spans 11 amino acids. V lost 3 bases and J lost 6, with 8 bases in between.

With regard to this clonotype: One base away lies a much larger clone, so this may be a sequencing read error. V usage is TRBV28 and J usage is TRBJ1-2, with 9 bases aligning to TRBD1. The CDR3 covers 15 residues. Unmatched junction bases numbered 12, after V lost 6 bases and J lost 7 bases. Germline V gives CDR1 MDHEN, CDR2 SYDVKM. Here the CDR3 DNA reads TGTGCCAGCAGGGGACAGGGCAGGGGCATAAGTGGCTACACCTTC. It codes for CASRGQGRGISGYTF.

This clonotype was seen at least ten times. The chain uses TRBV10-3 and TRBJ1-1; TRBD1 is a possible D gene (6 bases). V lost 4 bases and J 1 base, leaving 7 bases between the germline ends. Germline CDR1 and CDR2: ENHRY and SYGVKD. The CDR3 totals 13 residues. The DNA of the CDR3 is TGTGCCATCAGTGCGACAGGGAACACTGAAGCTTTCTTT. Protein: CAISATGNTEAFF.

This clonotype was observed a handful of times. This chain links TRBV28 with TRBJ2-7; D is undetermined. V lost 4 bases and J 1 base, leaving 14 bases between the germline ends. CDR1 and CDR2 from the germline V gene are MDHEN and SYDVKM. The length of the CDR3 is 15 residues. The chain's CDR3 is CASSSPPVASYEQYF. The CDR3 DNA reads TGTGCCAGCAGTTCCCCGCCTGTTGCATCCTACGAGCAGTACTTC.

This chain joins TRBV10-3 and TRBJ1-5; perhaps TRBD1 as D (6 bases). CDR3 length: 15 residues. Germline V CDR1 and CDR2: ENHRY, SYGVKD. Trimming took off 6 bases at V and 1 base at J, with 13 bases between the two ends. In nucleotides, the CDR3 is TGTGCCATCAGAACAGGGACGGAGAGCAATCAGCCCCAGCATTTT. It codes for CAIRTGTESNQPQHF.

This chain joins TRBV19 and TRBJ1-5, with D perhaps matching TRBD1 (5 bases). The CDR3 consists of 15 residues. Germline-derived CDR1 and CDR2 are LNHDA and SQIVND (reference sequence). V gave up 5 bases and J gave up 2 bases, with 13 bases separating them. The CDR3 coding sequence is TGTGCCAGTAGTCCCAACCGGGACGGCAATCAGCCCCAGCATTTT. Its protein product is CASSPNRDGNQPQHF. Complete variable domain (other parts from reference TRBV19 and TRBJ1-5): DGGITQSPKYLFRKEGQNVTLSCEQNLNHDAMYWYRQDPGQGLRLIYYSQIVNDFQKGDIAEGYSVSREKKESFPLTVTSAQKNPTAFYLCASSPNRDGNQPQHFGDGTRLSIL.

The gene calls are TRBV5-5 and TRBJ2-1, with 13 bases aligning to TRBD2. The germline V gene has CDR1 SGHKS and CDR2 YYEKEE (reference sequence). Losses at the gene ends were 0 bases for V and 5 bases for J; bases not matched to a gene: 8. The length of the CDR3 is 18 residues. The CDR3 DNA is TGTGCCAGCAGCTTGGGACTAGCGGGAGGCCCCCCGGACAATGAGCAGTTCTTC. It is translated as CASSLGLAGGPPDNEQFF. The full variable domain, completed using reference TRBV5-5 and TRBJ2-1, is DAGVTQSPTHLIKTRGQQVTLRCSPISGHKSVSWYQQVLGQGPQFIFQYYEKEERGRGNFPDRFSARQFPNYSSELNVNALLLGDSALYLCASSLGLAGGPPDNEQFFGPGTRLTVL.

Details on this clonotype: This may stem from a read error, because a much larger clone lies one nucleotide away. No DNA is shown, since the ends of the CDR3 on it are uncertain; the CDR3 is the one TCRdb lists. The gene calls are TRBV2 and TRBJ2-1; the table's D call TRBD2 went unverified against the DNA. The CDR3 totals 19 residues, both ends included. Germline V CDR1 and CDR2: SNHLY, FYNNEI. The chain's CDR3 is CASSEWGFGAGTIYNEQLF.

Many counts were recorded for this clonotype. The CDR3 DNA sequence: TGTGCCAGCACCAAGGACGTCCGGCATTATGGCTACACCTTC. This codes for CASTKDVRHYGYTF. The chain employs TRBV6-1 and TRBJ1-2; the D is unclear. CDR3 length: 14 amino acids. From germline, CDR1 is MNHNS and CDR2 SASEGT. The V end lost 7 bases, the J end lost 5 bases, and 17 bases lay between the germline ends.

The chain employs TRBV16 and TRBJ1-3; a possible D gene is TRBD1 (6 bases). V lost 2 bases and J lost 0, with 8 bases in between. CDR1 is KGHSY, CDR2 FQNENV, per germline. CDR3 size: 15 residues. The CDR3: CASSQQGSSGNTIYF. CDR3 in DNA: TGTGCCAGCAGCCAACAGGGGAGCTCTGGAAACACCATATATTTT.

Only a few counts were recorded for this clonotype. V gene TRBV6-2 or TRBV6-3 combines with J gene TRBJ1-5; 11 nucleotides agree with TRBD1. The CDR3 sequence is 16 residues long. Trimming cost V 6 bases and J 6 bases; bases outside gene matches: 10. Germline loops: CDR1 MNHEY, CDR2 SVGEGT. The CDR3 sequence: CASSPRGQGAGQPQHF. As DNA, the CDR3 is TGTGCCAGCAGCCCCCGCGGACAGGGGGCTGGTCAGCCCCAGCATTTT.

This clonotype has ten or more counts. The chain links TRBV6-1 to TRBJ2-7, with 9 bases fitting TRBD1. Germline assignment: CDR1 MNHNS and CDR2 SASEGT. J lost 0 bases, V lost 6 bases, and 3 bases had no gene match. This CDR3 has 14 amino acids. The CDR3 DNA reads TGTGCCAGCAGGCTGGGACAGGGCTCCTACGAGCAGTACTTC. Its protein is CASRLGQGSYEQYF.

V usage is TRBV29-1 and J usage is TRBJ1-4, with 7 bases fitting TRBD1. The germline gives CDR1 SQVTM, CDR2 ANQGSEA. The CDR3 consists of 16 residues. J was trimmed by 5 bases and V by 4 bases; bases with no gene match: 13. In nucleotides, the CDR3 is TGCAGCGTTGTCGTGGTGGGGACAGATCCAAATGAAAAACTGTTTTTT. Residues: CSVVVVGTDPNEKLFF.

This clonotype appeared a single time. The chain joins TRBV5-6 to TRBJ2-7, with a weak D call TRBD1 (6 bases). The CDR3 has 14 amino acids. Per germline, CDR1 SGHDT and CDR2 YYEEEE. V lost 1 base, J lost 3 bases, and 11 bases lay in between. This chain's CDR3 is CASSLTGIDYEQYF. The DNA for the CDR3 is TGTGCCAGCAGCTTGACAGGGATTGACTACGAGCAGTACTTC.

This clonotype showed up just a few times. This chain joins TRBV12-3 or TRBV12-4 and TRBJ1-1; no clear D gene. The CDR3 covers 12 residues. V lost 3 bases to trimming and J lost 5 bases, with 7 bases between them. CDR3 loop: CASSFARTEAFF. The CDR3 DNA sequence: TGTGCCAGCAGTTTCGCCAGGACTGAAGCTTTCTTT.

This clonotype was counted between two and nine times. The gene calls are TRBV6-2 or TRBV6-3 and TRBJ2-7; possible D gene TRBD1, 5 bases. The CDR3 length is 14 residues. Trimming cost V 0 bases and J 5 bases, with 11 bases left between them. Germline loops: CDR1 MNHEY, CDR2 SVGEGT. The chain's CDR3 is CASSYSPRVHEQYF. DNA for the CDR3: TGTGCCAGCAGTTACTCCCCCAGGGTGCACGAGCAGTACTTC.